This T cell receptor (beta chain) was obtained from a study of blood T cell repertoires in COVID-19. Study-level information: Acute-phase and convalescent COVID-19 samples originated in the United States, Italy and Spain. T cells, B-cell-depleted T cells, or PBMCs provided the cDNA or gDNA that served as material.

Per the authors' pipeline: Amplification of reference gene primers was used by the study to estimate nucleated cell counts. This table comes from immunoSEQ multiplex PCR, and its TCRdb copy is limited to in-frame clones, with some not included. Clone size and V and J calls were adopted from that table, with D and trimming inferred from the DNA. The sample contains some 140,000 clones, roughly 89% of which appear only once. J was trimmed by 3 bases and V by 3 bases; bases with no gene match: 10. The length of the CDR3 is 17 residues. Germline values: CDR1 KGHSH, CDR2 LQKENI. This TCR derives from a man over 45 with active or convalescent COVID-19. The sequenced material came from peripheral blood. The rearrangement links TRBV18 to TRBJ1-5, with TRBD1 identical over 8 bases. The CDR3: CASSPTYGTGINQPQHF. In DNA, the CDR3 is TGTGCCAGCTCACCTACTTATGGGACAGGAATCAATCAGCCCCAGCATTTT.